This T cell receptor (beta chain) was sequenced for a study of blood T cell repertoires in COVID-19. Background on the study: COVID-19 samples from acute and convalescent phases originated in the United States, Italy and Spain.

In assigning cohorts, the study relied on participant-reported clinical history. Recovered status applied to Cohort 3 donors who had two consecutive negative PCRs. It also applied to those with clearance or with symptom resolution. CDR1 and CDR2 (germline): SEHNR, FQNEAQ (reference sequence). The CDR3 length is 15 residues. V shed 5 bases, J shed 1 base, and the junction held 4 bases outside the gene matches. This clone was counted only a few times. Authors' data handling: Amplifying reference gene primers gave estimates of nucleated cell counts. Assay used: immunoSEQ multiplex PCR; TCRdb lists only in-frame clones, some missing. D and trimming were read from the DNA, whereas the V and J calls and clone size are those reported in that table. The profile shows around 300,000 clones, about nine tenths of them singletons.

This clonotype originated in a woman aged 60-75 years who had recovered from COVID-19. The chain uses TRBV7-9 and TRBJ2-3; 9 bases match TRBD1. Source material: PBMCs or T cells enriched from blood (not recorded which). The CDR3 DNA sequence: TGTGCCAGCAGCCCTTGGGACAGGGGCACAGATACGCAGTATTTT. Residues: CASSPWDRGTDTQYF. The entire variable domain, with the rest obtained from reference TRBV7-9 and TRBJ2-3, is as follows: DTGVSQNPRHKITKRGQNVTFRCDPISEHNRLYWYRQTLGQGPEFLTYFQNEAQLEKSRLLSDRFSAERPKGSFSTLEIQRTEQGDSAMYLCASSPWDRGTDTQYFGPGTRLTVL.